This T cell receptor beta chain was recovered during a study of cytomegalovirus exposure and HLA in healthy donors. Study in general: The study placed 80% to 90% of its approximately 430 genotyped donors in the Caucasian-associated ancestry cluster.

This CDR3 contains 14 residues. Looked up from germline, CDR1 is LNHDA and CDR2 is SQIVND (reference sequence). Trimming removed 4 bases from V and 5 bases from J, with 14 bases in between. Primers: 60 Vbeta forward and 13 Jbeta reverse. This table comes from immunoSEQ multiplex PCR, and its TCRdb copy is limited to in-frame clones, with some not included. The sample includes about 200,000 clones, approximately 80% of them seen just once. General study results and limits: HLA allele associations emerged for some 16,000 TCR beta sequences in a later analysis, at 0.05 false discovery rate. Later analysis suggested most CMV-associated TCR beta chains were HLA-restricted.

Comments on this clone: Its target is unknown.

The gene calls are TRBV19 and TRBJ2-5, with a possible D match to TRBD2 (5 bases). The source of this sequence is a man in his thirties or forties in good health and CMV-seronegative. The specimen was PBMCs. The CDR3 loop reads CASSSTSVGETQYF. The CDR3 DNA reads as TGTGCCAGTAGTAGTACTAGTGTTGGCGAGACCCAGTACTTC.